This T cell receptor beta chain was captured by sequencing in a study of PD-L1 blockade in urothelial cancer. Study-wide context: Atezolizumab 1,200 mg was given intravenously every 3 weeks, starting 2014. Blood drawn 3 weeks (second dose) and 6 weeks after treatment start was analyzed. A median around 140,000 T cells were found in blood samples.

The CDR3 loop spans 15 amino acids. In germline, CDR1 is MNHEY, CDR2 SVGAGI. Trimming cost V 7 bases and J 0 bases; bases outside gene matches: 8. The repertoire was sequenced with immunoSEQ multiplex PCR; TCRdb's copy has only in-frame clones and lacks some. The data show about 37,000 clones, 82% seen once. The rearrangement uses TRBV6-5 and TRBJ1-2; 7 nucleotides line up with TRBD1. The sample consisted of PBMCs, taken around atezolizumab (anti-PD-L1) treatment. This clonotype originated in a man between 60 and 70 years old with urothelial cancer. The CDR3 region is CASTKGQISNYGYTF. CDR3 bases: TGTGCCAGCACTAAGGGACAGATTTCTAACTATGGCTACACCTTC.